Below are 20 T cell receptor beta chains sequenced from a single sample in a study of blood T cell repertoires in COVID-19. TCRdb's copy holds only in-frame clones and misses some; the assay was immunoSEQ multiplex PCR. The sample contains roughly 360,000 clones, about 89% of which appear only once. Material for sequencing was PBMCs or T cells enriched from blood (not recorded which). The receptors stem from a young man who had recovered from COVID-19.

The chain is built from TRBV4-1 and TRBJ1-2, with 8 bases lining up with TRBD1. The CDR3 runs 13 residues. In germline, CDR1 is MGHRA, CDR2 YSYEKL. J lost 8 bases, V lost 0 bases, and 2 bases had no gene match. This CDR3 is CASSQDGDRGYTF. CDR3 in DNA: TGCGCCAGCAGCCAAGACGGGGACAGGGGCTACACCTTC.

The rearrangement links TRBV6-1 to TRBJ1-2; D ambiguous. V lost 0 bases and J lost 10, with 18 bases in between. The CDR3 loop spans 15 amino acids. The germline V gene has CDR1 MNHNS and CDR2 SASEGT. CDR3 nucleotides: TGTGCCAGCAGTGAAGCGGCTAGGTCGTTTACTCCCTACACCTTC. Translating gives CASSEAARSFTPYTF.

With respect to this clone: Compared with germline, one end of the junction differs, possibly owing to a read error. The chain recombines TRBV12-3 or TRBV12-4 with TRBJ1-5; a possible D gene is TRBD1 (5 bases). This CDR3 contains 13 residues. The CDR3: CASSPGPNPPQHF. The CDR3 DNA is TGTGCCAGCAGTCCAGGGCCAAATCCGCCCCAGCATTTT.

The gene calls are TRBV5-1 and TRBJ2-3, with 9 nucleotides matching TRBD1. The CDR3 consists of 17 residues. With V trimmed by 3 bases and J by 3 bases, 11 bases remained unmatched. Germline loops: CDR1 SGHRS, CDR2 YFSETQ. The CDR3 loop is CASSSGTGLRGTDTQYF. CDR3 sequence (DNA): TGCGCCAGCAGCTCCGGGACAGGGTTGAGGGGGACAGATACGCAGTATTTT.

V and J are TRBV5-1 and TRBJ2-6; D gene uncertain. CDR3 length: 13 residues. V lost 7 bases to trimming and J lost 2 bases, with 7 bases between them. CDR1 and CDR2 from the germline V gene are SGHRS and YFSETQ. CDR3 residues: CASSIPGANVLTF. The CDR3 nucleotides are TGCGCCAGCTCTATCCCTGGGGCCAACGTCCTGACTTTC.

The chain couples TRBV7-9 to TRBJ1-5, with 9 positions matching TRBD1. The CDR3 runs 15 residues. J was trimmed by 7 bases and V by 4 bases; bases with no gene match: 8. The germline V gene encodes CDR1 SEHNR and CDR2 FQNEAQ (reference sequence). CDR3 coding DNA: TGTGCCAGCAGCTCTCCGGGACAGGGAGGACAGCCCCAGCATTTT. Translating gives CASSSPGQGGQPQHF.

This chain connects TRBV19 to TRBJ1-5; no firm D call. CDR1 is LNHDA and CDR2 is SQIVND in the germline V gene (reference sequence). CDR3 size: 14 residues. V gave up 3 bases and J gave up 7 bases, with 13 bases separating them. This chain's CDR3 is CASSIPLARQPQHF. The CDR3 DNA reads TGTGCCAGTAGTATCCCCTTAGCAAGACAGCCCCAGCATTTT.

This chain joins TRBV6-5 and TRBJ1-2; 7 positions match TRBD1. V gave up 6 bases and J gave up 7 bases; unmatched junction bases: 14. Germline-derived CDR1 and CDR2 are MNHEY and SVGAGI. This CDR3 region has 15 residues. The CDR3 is CASRRDQGVMGGYTF. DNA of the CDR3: TGTGCCAGCAGGAGAGACCAGGGGGTGATGGGTGGCTACACCTTC.

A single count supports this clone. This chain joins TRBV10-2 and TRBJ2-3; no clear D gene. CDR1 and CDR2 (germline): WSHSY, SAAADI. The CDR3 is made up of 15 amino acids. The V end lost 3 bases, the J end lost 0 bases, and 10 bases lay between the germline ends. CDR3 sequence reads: CASSEEVASTDTQYF. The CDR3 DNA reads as TGCGCCAGCAGTGAAGAGGTGGCGAGCACAGATACGCAGTATTTT.

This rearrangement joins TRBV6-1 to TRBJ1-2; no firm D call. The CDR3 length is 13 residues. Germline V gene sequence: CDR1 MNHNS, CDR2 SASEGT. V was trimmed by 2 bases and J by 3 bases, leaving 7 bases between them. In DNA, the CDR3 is TGTGCCAGCAGTGAAAACACATACTATGGCTACACCTTC. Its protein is CASSENTYYGYTF.

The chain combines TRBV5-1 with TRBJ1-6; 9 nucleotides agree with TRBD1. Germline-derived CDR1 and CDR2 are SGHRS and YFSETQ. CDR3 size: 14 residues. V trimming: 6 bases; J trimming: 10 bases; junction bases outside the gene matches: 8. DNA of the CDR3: TGCGCCAGCAAAAGACAGGGGGAACACTCACCCCTCCACTTT. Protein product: CASKRQGEHSPLHF.

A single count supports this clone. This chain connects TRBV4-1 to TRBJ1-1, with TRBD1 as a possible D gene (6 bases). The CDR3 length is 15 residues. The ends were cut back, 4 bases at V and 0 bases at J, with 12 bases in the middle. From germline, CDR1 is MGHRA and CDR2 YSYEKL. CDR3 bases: TGCGCCAGCAGCCTCAGGGACACTCTGAACACTGAAGCTTTCTTT. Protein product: CASSLRDTLNTEAFF.

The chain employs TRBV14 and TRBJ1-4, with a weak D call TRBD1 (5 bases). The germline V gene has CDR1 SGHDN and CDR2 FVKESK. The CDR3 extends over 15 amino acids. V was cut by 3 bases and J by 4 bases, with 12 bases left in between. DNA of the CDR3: TGTGCCAGCAGCCAGGCTCGGGGGTATAATGAAAAACTGTTTTTT. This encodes CASSQARGYNEKLFF.

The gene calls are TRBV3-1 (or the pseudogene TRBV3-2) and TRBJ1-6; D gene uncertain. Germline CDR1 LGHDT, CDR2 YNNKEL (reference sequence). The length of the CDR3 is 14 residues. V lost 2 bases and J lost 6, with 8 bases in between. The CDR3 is CASSQQDFNSPLHF. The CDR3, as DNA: TGTGCCAGCAGCCAACAGGATTTTAATTCACCCCTCCACTTT.

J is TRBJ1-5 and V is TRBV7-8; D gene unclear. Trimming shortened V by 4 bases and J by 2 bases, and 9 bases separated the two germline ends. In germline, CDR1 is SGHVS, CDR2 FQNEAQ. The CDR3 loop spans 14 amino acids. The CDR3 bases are TGTGCCAGCAGCTCCCCCAGCGGCAATCAGCCCCAGCATTTT. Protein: CASSSPSGNQPQHF.

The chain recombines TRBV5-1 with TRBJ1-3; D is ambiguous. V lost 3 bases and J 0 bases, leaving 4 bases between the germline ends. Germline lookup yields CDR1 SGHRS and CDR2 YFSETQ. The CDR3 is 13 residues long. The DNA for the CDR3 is TGCGCCAGCAGCTCTGTCTCTGGAAACACCATATATTTT. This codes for CASSSVSGNTIYF.

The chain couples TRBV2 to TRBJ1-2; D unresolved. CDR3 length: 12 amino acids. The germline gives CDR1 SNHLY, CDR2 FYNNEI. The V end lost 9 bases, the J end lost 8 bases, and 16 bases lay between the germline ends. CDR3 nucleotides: TGTGCCAGTACTACTAGCCCCGTCGGCTACACCTTC. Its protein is CASTTSPVGYTF.

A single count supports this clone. Here the CDR3 DNA reads TGTGCCAGCAGCCCCCTAAGCTACGAGCAGTACTTC. It translates to CASSPLSYEQYF. The chain employs TRBV7-6 and TRBJ2-7; D is uncertain. V gave up 5 bases and J gave up 3 bases, with 8 bases separating them. The CDR3 is 12 residues long. Germline CDR1 SGHVS, CDR2 FNYEAQ.

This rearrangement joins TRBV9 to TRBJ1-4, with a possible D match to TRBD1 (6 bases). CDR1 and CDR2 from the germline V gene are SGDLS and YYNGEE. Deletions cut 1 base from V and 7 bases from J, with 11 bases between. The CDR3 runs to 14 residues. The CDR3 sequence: CASSVQGRAEKLFF. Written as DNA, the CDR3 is TGTGCCAGCAGCGTACAGGGGAGAGCTGAAAAACTGTTTTTT.

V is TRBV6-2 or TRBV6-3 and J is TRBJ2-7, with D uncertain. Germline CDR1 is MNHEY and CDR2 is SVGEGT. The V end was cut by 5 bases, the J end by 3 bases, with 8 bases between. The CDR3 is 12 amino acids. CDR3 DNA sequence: TGTGCCAGCAGTCTTCCTGTCTACGAGCAGTACTTC. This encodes CASSLPVYEQYF.